The TCR beta chain described here comes from a study of control samples from healthy donors and cancer patients. The V and J ends lost 0 bases and 7 bases respectively, with 9 bases between them. Germline V CDR1 and CDR2: KGHSH, LQKENI. The CDR3 has 13 residues. Clones were sequenced by immunoSEQ multiplex PCR, and TCRdb holds only the in-frame ones, with some missing. In the table there are roughly 130,000 clones, around 93% of which are singletons. The gene calls are TRBV18 and TRBJ1-1, with D unclear. The sample was PBMCs. The TCR sequence derives from a man over 45 with head and neck cancer. The CDR3 reads CASSPPERVEAFF. DNA for the CDR3: TGTGCCAGCTCACCACCGGAAAGAGTTGAAGCTTTCTTT. Together with reference TRBV18 and TRBJ1-1, the CDR3 gives the full variable domain: NAGVMQNPRHLVRRRGQEARLRCSPMKGHSHVYWYRQLPEEGLKFMVYLQKENIIDESGMPKERFSAEFPKEGPSILRIQQVVRGDSAAYFCASSPPERVEAFFGQGTRLTVV.